Detailed here is one TCR beta chain. Its antigen is still unknown. As the sequencing template, cDNA was produced by extracting RNA and reverse transcribing it. Sequenced by immunoSEQ multiplex PCR; TCRdb stores in-frame clones only, minus some. The sample yields about 64,000 clones, around 46% seen once. Treatment reported: oral pan-JAK inhibitor, 5-10 mg twice daily. The CDR3 totals 15 residues. Between the trimmed V and J ends, which lost 1 base and 2 bases, there was a span of 12 bases. Per the germline V gene, CDR1 is MGHRA and CDR2 is YSYEKL. This entry is derived from a study of CD8+ T cells in alopecia areata. Study context: For the treated group, dosing was oral tofacitinib at 5 to 10 mg twice daily.

Study-level findings and limits: Tofacitinib did not eliminate many expanded lesional clones from scalp or blood. For lesional scalp, especially alopecia totalis/universalis, clonality was higher than in normal scalp.

The chain joins TRBV4-1 to TRBJ2-7; D is perhaps TRBD1 (6 bases). The sequencing here drew on CD8+ T cells sorted from blood, taken at approximately week 39, from a patient treated with tofacitinib. The TCR was taken from a human donor with alopecia areata. This CDR3 reads CASSQVETGTYEQYF. The CDR3 coding sequence is TGCGCCAGCAGCCAAGTTGAGACAGGAACCTACGAGCAGTACTTC.